This T cell receptor (beta chain) was obtained from a study of prognosis after radiotherapy for stage I lung cancer (dated by TCRdb to the early 2020s). In the study overall: Between April 2018 and January 2019, some 18 stage I NSCLC patients were enrolled in Nanjing, China. The study profiled peripheral blood TCR beta repertoires from stage I NSCLC patients before and after stereotactic body radiotherapy and related them to distant failure. Four of the 19 patients developed distant metastases after SBRT, at a median of around 7 months; the other 15 showed no significant progression. The cohort was made up of 10 to 15 men and several women, with a median age of roughly 79 years and an age range of 53 to 84 years. On tumor histology, eleven to twelve patients had adenocarcinoma and about seven had squamous cell carcinoma. Concurrent therapy was not administered to any patient alongside SBRT. A total of 40 or so blood samples from approximately 20 patients were sequenced, with one sample obtained before and one obtained after SBRT for each patient. Every patient was deemed medically inoperable, approximately eleven because of comorbidities and 7 because they refused surgery. There were 15 or so patients with newly diagnosed primary stage I lung tumors and about five patients with oligometastatic NSCLC after surgical resection of the primary tumor. Image-guided IMRT or VMAT was used to deliver SBRT in 3 to 5 fractions at a biologically effective dose of at least 100 Gy. Broad study findings and their caveats: The study was limited by the small cohort and short follow-up, and independent validation of the study findings is required. No adjustment for multiple comparisons was applied to any of the reported P values. No determination of tumor specificity was made for expanded TCR clones. Differences in TRBV and TRBJ usage frequencies by metastasis status were reportedly observed in two V genes at baseline and in ten or so V and two J genes after SBRT. Post-SBRT Shannon entropy and its change from baseline were lower in patients who developed distant metastases; baseline Shannon entropy was not associated with metastases. After SBRT, the number of unique TCR clones decreased (median approximately 10,000 before versus 6,000 to 7,500 after; Wilcoxon paired P=0.011).

No patient had a history of other malignancies or prior chemotherapy or radiotherapy, and all had node-negative disease on CT and PET/CT. At each of two time points, six milliliters of peripheral venous blood were collected into EDTA tubes. Ficoll-Paque Plus density-gradient centrifugation was used to isolate PBMCs. Right after collection, samples were kept at -80 degrees C until analysis. This clonotype was counted many times. Its antigen has not been determined. The sample holds no much larger clone one base away, and base qualities are not on file. The TCR beta CDR3 region was amplified from genomic DNA by two rounds of multiplex PCR. In the first round of PCR, primers specific to each TRBV and TRBJ gene were used, and the primer sequences are filed in Chinese patent CN105087789A. The second PCR round used universal primers. The Roche High Pure PCR Template Preparation Kit was used to extract genomic DNA from frozen PBMCs. The libraries underwent paired-end sequencing with 151 bp reads on an Illumina HiSeq 3000. As for the authors' bioinformatics: CutAdapt was used to remove raw reads lacking the multiplex PCR primer sequences. Using PEAR, the high-quality paired reads were merged into contigs. MiXCR assigned TRB V, D and J gene segments to each contig by aligning to reference sequences. To remove sequencing errors, CDR3 sequences were clustered according to base quality and sequence similarity. Diversity was calculated as Shannon entropy divided by the natural log of the number of productive TCR sequences. Clonality was computed as one minus the ratio of Shannon entropy to the natural log of the number of unique clonotypes. Using the Youden index from ROC curves, the researchers picked the repertoire-metric cut-offs for progression-free survival, and all analyses were carried out in R 3.5.3. Using fastp at Q25 and MiXCR, TCRdb reprocessed the public reads and kept productive beta chains. Rows with one shared CDR3 protein collapse into an entry with the most common genes and DNA. TCRdb, rather than the study authors, made the V and J calls. This sample has about 13,000 distinct CDR3 sequences in its table, and 43% of those were observed once. The top ten clones comprise about 44% of the sample.

The input for sequencing was PBMCs, taken before or after stereotactic body radiation therapy (not recorded which). The sequence came from a donor over 45 with non-small cell lung cancer.

The sequence in DNA is TGTGCCATCAGTGAGGAGAGGGTGTGGTCCGGGGAGCTGTTTTTT. Its translation reads: CAISEERVWSGELFF. Recombination connected TRBV10-3 to TRBJ2-2; matching of 5 bases hints at TRBD2 as the D gene. Sequences ENHRY (CDR1) and SYGVKD (CDR2) are obtained from the germline V gene. From cysteine to phenylalanine, the CDR3 is 15 amino acids long. CDR3 DNA is the only sequence kept; it has 45 bases, read in frame from the first base. Relative to germline, V is 2 bases shorter and J is 6 bases shorter, with 13 bases between their ends.